This TCR beta chain was sequenced for a study of monozygotic twins with inflammatory bowel disease. The study, taken as a whole, reports: No one strong IBD-associated signal or clonotype was supported.

CDR1 and CDR2 from the germline V gene are MNHEY and SMNVEV (reference sequence). CDR3 size: 14 residues. To note about this clonotype: Its antigen is as yet unknown.

The template switching step added UMIs that contained a 6-nucleotide sample barcode. For each CDR3 protein, TCRdb gives one entry from its re-call of the 5' RACE reads, without DNA. This table holds tens of thousands of distinct CDR3 sequences. The chain combines TRBV27 with TRBJ2-7. This clonotype was obtained from a human donor with ulcerative colitis or Crohn's disease, or a healthy co-twin of an affected twin (not recorded which). The sequencing input was blood. The CDR3 reads CASSLNGVSYEQYF.